This T cell receptor (beta chain) was found in a study of cytomegalovirus exposure and HLA in healthy donors (dated 2017 in TCRdb). The study in broad terms: An earlier analysis of some 620 of the donors reported about 300 Gb of sequence data and 100 million to 120 million unique TCR beta sequences obtained from 180 million or so T cells. Around 300 gigabases of sequencing data and 70 million to 100 million unique TCR sequences were included in an early release covering 500 to 750 HLA-typed donors. The genetic ancestry cluster associated with self-reported Caucasian donors included 80% to 90% of the roughly 360 genotyped donors. The study aimed to test whether signatures of past pathogen exposure could be identified by cataloging public T cell receptors. Using immunosequencing, the study profiled T cell repertoires from roughly 650 subjects and related those repertoires to cytomegalovirus serostatus. In addition to the first cohort of 666 subjects, a separate validation cohort of over 90 different subjects was used. To predict cytomegalovirus infection status, the study brought together high-throughput TCR immunosequencing, statistical association of individual TCRs with disease status, and machine learning. In a later analysis, previously published TCR beta repertoires from about 640 donors were re-analyzed and high-resolution HLA genotyping was added so that TCR occurrence patterns could be studied. The later analysis used no new phenotypic data to find candidate immune exposures, relying instead on TCR beta sequences and their occurrence across donors. To decide whether each TCR beta V gene segment behaved as functional or pseudogenic, an earlier analysis of approximately 600 of the donors relied on high-throughput TCR beta sequencing. Donor age, sex, ethnicity and CMV serostatus were compiled together with the repertoire data. In a later genetic analysis, genome-wide SNP genotypes for about 65% of the 666 donors were used, and that subset was treated as a discovery cohort. All discovery cohort repertoires had been generated on a single sequencing platform. HLA typing covered class I and class II loci at four-digit resolution. Typing coverage differed by locus: A, B, C, DRB1 and DQB1 were typed in about 620-630 donors, DQA1 in 500 to 550, DPA1 in around 580, and DPB1 in around 490. Because of strong linkage in the cohort, five DR-DQ haplotypes were treated as single units for association and clustering. Among under 450 genotyped donors of the cohort, an average of 235,054 unique TCR beta nucleotide sequences were sequenced per donor, roughly 18% of them non-productive. On the study overall, not on this receptor specifically: In this cohort, only TCR beta chains were sequenced, and detectable features were limited by the absence of alpha or paired-chain data. Roughly uniform sequencing depth across donors was assumed in presence/absence analyses, although this assumption may not hold. Approximately 16 rarely observed V segments, including chromosome 9 orphons, were excluded from the earlier analysis of just under 600 of the donors because counts were too low. A later analysis associated 17,000 or so TCR beta sequences with specific HLA alleles at a false discovery rate of 0.05. According to a later genetic analysis, donors in an Asian-associated ancestry cluster had fewer N-insertions in productive TCRs than the approximately 630-donor mean. Because some donors lacked HLA typing at each locus, the association tests relied only on the typed subset. Several of the top co-occurrence clusters appeared to be linked to parvovirus B19, influenza, CMV and Epstein-Barr virus, according to a later analysis. A later analysis found that most CMV-associated TCR beta chains appeared HLA-restricted, with HLA associations seemingly driven largely by CMV exposure. The classifier was reported to diagnose cytomegalovirus status with high specificity and sensitivity in both the original cohort and the validation cohort. V-gene and J-gene trimming of TCR beta chains was associated with a missense DCLRE1C variant in a later genetic analysis, and the association was replicated in an independent cohort. According to a later analysis, TCR association rates differed among HLA loci, with DRB1 alleles showing the most associated TCRs and HLA-C alleles showing the fewest. When HLA alleles, especially DR and DQ, strongly co-occurred, TCR associations were difficult to assign to individual alleles. In a later analysis, HLA-associated TCR beta chains showed more clonal expansion and lower generation probabilities than non-associated chains that were equally common. Most TCR sequences were observed very rarely across donors, whereas some public TCRs were present in many individuals. The study listed approximately 150 TCR beta chains as associated with cytomegalovirus. The sequencing pipeline was judged likely to have produced a cluster of highly shared sequence variants as a technical artifact. Broadly in line with IMGT annotations, most TCR beta V segments showed up in productive rearrangements about 90% or about 30% of the time in an earlier analysis of several hundred of the donors. The authors suggested that the approach could potentially be generalized to other disease states and immunological phenotypes. Immune exposure information for the cohort was limited to CMV serostatus. A further reported finding was that TCR beta sequences accurately predicted the HLA-A and HLA-B alleles for most subjects in the first cohort. A few of the identified cytomegalovirus-associated TCR beta chains were confirmed in vitro to be specific for cytomegalovirus antigens. Linkage disequilibrium might explain the correlated functional status among segregating V segments, but an unknown experimental factor could not be ruled out.

Libraries were constructed by the immunoSEQ multiplex PCR assay. For the multiplex PCR, a mixture combining 60 forward primers for TCR Vbeta segments and 13 reverse primers for TCR Jbeta segments was used. A multiplex PCR assay on genomic DNA amplified the CDR3 region of rearranged TCR beta genes. The amplified TCR beta libraries were sequenced on the Illumina HiSeq System as 87-base-pair reads. As for how the authors treated the data: In a later analysis, tens of millions of unique TCR beta chains were counted across the approximately 620 repertoires, and roughly 11 million of these chains were shared by at least two donors. To remove PCR and sequencing errors, raw reads were error-corrected and collapsed into unique sequences using a nearest-neighbor algorithm that merged closely related sequences. CDR3 sequences were aligned to IMGT reference sequences to assign V, D and J gene segments. For a sequence to be retained, a match of at least six nucleotides was required to both a V gene segment and a J gene segment. A rearrangement was called productive if the CDR3 had no stop codons and remained in frame with V and J, and every other rearrangement was called non-productive. Following IMGT convention, CDR3 was defined as the stretch from the second conserved V-encoded cysteine up to the conserved J-encoded phenylalanine. The earlier analysis of approximately 500 of the donors excluded sequences that lacked an unambiguous match to a single V gene segment. An earlier analysis of fewer than 750 of the donors called V segments functional above 56.7% productive rearrangements and segregating when the between-donor standard deviation exceeded 5%. A statistical classification framework was built to diagnose cytomegalovirus status from the catalog of TCR beta chain sequences. In a later analysis, V and J genes were assigned by comparing TCR nucleotide sequences against IMGT/GENE-DB human TR gene sequences. Using the TCRdist pipeline, a later analysis assigned CDR3 sequences along with most-parsimonious VDJ recombination scenarios. In a later analysis, each TCR beta chain was defined by its CDR3 amino acid sequence together with its V-gene family, and reads without a unique V-gene family were excluded. In a later analysis, 550 to 650 highly shared, low-generation-probability nucleotide sequences were removed to address suspected cross-contamination and a sequencing artifact. In a later analysis, a clonal expansion index was calculated for each public chain from normalized within-repertoire ranks of inferred template counts. In a later analysis, generation probabilities were computed using a VDJ recombination model fitted to out-of-frame rearrangements, and the results were checked against IGoR. A later analysis scored TCR-TCR, TCR-HLA and TCR-CMV co-occurrence with hypergeometric tests, applying a repertoire-size bias correction to TCR pairs. In a later analysis, false discovery rates were estimated by permuting HLA or CMV assignments 20 times. In a later analysis, co-occurring TCRs were grouped using DBSCAN, and TCRdist sequence similarity was added for clustering within HLA-allele-positive subsets. Repertoires with fewer than 30,000 or more than 120,000 public chains, plus five repertoires with anomalous nucleotide sharing, were excluded from co-occurrence clustering. TCRdb re-hosts the immuneACCESS table, in-frame sequences only. Its copies lack some clones; in the studies checked, an unresolved V gene accounts for under half of them, and the cause for the rest is not known. V, J and clone size were drawn from that table, and D and trimming were deduced from the DNA. Here the sample has a few hundred thousand clones; about 81% occur a single time. Roughly 7.4% of the sample rests with the top ten.

Note on this clone: Its recognized antigen is unknown. No base quality information exists; no much larger clone differs at one position.

The cohort was made up of roughly 670 healthy bone marrow donors. At the time of sampling, all cohort members were nominally healthy, though unrecorded immune exposures were likely present. The donor tested CMV seropositive, placing the donor among the approximately 310 seropositive members of the cohort. A peripheral blood sample was provided by each donor, and peripheral blood mononuclear cells were used for TCR beta sequencing. The Qiagen DNeasy Blood Extraction Kit was used to extract genomic DNA from the blood cell samples. The sequenced sample consisted of PBMCs. This TCR was sampled from a woman aged 55 to 70 in good health and CMV-seropositive.

DNA sequence: TGCGCCAGCAGGCAGTGGACAGGGAACTATGGCTACACCTTC. It specifies CASRQWTGNYGYTF. The V and J segments used are TRBV4-1 and TRBJ1-2; 8 junctional bases match TRBD1. CDR1 MGHRA and CDR2 YSYEKL were looked up in the germline V gene. V is cut back by 6 bases and J by 2 bases, with 5 bases in the junction unmatched. The CDR3 sequence holds 14 residues, the cysteine and phenylalanine included. CDR3 DNA is the only sequence kept; it has 42 bases, read in frame from the first base.